The next 29 T cell receptor beta chains were all read from a single sample in a study of cytomegalovirus exposure and HLA in healthy donors. The PCR made use of 60 Vbeta and 13 Jbeta primers. Data came from immunoSEQ multiplex PCR; TCRdb stores just in-frame clones and leaves some out. The data contain about 86,000 clones, around 70% of them singletons. Material for sequencing was PBMCs. Receptors originate from a man aged 55 to 69 in good health and CMV-seronegative.

The chain combines TRBV6-5 with TRBJ2-7, with TRBD2 matching over 7 bases. The CDR3 length is 15 residues. Trimming took 6 bases from V and 0 from J; bases not matched to a gene: 8. Germline-derived CDR1 and CDR2 are MNHEY and SVGAGI. This CDR3 is CASSQPGRSSYEQYF. CDR3 nucleotides: TGTGCCAGCAGCCAGCCCGGGAGGAGCTCCTACGAGCAGTACTTC.

The chain employs TRBV30 and TRBJ2-7; D uncertain. V lost 0 bases and J lost 4, with 4 bases in between. CDR3 length: 11 residues. Germline CDR1 is GTSNPN and CDR2 is SVGIG (reference sequence). The CDR3 reads CAWSVGYEQYF. CDR3 in DNA: TGTGCCTGGAGTGTCGGGTACGAGCAGTACTTC.

V gene TRBV2 combines with J gene TRBJ2-5, with TRBD1 identical over 8 bases. From germline, CDR1 is SNHLY and CDR2 FYNNEI. The CDR3 contains 14 residues. The ends lost 4 bases at V and 5 bases at J; junction bases unmatched: 6. The CDR3: CASSADRGTETQYF. CDR3 bases: TGTGCCAGCAGTGCCGACAGGGGTACGGAGACCCAGTACTTC.

The chain joins TRBV7-4 to TRBJ1-6; TRBD1 is a possible D gene (5 bases). From germline, CDR1 is SGHVT and CDR2 SQSDAQ. This CDR3 contains 17 residues. V dropped 1 base and J dropped 2 bases, with 12 bases sitting between them. The CDR3 nucleotides are TGTGCCAGCAGCTTAGTACCACAGGCTACCTATAATTCACCCCTCCACTTT. It yields the protein CASSLVPQATYNSPLHF.

This clone came up a few times. The chain is built from TRBV28 and TRBJ1-2, with a tentative D call TRBD1 (5 bases). V shed 2 bases and J shed 5 bases, with 6 bases lying between them. This CDR3 region has 12 residues. Germline values: CDR1 MDHEN, CDR2 SYDVKM. CDR3 in amino acids: CASSLDSYGYTF. For the CDR3, the DNA is TGTGCCAGCAGTTTAGACAGTTATGGCTACACCTTC.

This clone was seen a few times. The rearrangement uses TRBV5-6 and TRBJ2-2; D unclear. V was trimmed by 1 base and J by 0 bases, leaving 10 bases between them. The CDR3 spans 16 residues. Germline V lookup: CDR1 SGHDT, CDR2 YYEEEE. Here the CDR3 reads CASSLLRDSNTGELFF. CDR3 sequence (DNA): TGTGCCAGCAGCTTGCTGAGAGACTCGAACACCGGGGAGCTGTTTTTT.

This clone occurred a few times. The CDR3: CASTPGQGRSGLFF. In DNA, the CDR3 is TGTGCCAGCACTCCGGGACAGGGCCGTTCCGGGCTGTTTTTT. V usage is TRBV7-2 and J usage is TRBJ1-4; TRBD1 matches 9 bases. This CDR3 spans 14 amino acids. The trim removed 7 bases at V and 14 bases at J, leaving 14 bases unmatched. Per germline, CDR1 SGHTA and CDR2 FQGNSA.

The rearrangement links TRBV6-5 to TRBJ1-1; D possibly corresponds to TRBD1 (6 bases). With 8 bases removed from V and 4 bases from J, the gap between germline ends came to 17 bases. The CDR3 covers 14 residues. The germline V gene has CDR1 MNHEY and CDR2 SVGAGI. As DNA, the CDR3 is TGTGCCAGCGTAAGGACAGTTTTGGGCACTGAAGCTTTCTTT. Amino acids: CASVRTVLGTEAFF.

This clone appeared once. The chain links TRBV7-2 to TRBJ1-5; D call uncertain. V was shortened by 2 bases and J by 3 bases, with 14 bases between the two germline ends. The CDR3 runs to 16 residues. Germline lookup yields CDR1 SGHTA and CDR2 FQGNSA. The CDR3 region has the DNA TGTGCCAGCAGCTTACTTGGTGGGCAGAACAATCAGCCCCAGCATTTT. This translates into CASSLLGGQNNQPQHF.

This clone was counted once. V gene TRBV19 combines with J gene TRBJ2-1, with D perhaps matching TRBD2 (6 bases). Germline assignment: CDR1 LNHDA and CDR2 SQIVND (reference sequence). The CDR3 runs 16 residues. Trimming stripped 5 bases from V and 7 bases from J, with 21 bases between. This CDR3 is CASSVGGSLIINEQFF. For the CDR3, the DNA is TGTGCCAGTAGTGTCGGGGGAAGTCTAATTATTAATGAGCAGTTCTTC.

This clone was seen only a few times. The chain is built from TRBV4-3 and TRBJ1-6; D remains ambiguous. V was shortened by 1 base and J by 10 bases, with 11 bases between the two germline ends. The CDR3 extends over 14 amino acids. CDR1 is LGHNA and CDR2 is YSLEER in the germline V gene. CDR3 nucleotide sequence: TGCGCCAGCAGCCAAGGGGCAGGAGGATCACCCCTCCACTTT. It codes for CASSQGAGGSPLHF.

This sequence joins TRBV5-1 and TRBJ2-1; D unresolved. The CDR3 totals 12 residues. Germline assignment: CDR1 SGHRS and CDR2 YFSETQ. Trimming took 0 bases from V and 10 from J, leaving 8 bases between them. CDR3 sequence reads: CASSLVQPEQFF. CDR3 DNA sequence: TGCGCCAGCAGCTTGGTACAGCCCGAGCAGTTCTTC.

This clone was observed once. This rearrangement joins TRBV7-9 to TRBJ1-2; maybe TRBD1 (6 bases). Trimming removed 7 bases at V and 6 bases at J, with 21 bases between. Germline CDR1 reads SEHNR; CDR2 reads FQNEAQ (reference sequence). The length of the CDR3 is 15 residues. DNA for the CDR3: TGTGCCAGCAACACAGGGACGTCGGTGACGAATGGCTACACCTTC. It is translated as CASNTGTSVTNGYTF.

The genes are TRBV6-5 and TRBJ1-3, with 8 bases identical to TRBD1. The trim removed 5 bases at V and 2 bases at J, leaving 5 bases unmatched. This CDR3 comprises 15 residues. Germline CDR1 and CDR2: MNHEY and SVGAGI. The CDR3 DNA reads TGTGCCAGCAGTCGGACAGGGAATACTGGAAACACCATATATTTT. Its protein is CASSRTGNTGNTIYF.

The chain is built from TRBV30 and TRBJ2-2, with a tentative D call TRBD2 (6 bases). The CDR3 extends over 13 amino acids. Trimming took 0 bases from V and 7 from J, leaving 9 bases between them. Germline assignment: CDR1 GTSNPN and CDR2 SVGIG (reference sequence). In DNA, the CDR3 is TGTGCCTGGAGTGTAACGGGGGTCGGGGAGCTGTTTTTT. Translation: CAWSVTGVGELFF.

This clone was seen just once. This chain links TRBV6-8 with TRBJ1-5; 9 bases map to TRBD1. Unmatched junction bases numbered 10, after V lost 5 bases and J lost 5 bases. Germline assignment: CDR1 MNHGY and CDR2 SAAAGT. The CDR3 spans 16 residues. The CDR3 reads CASSHSTGGADQPQHF. DNA of the CDR3: TGTGCCAGCAGTCATTCCACAGGGGGCGCGGATCAGCCCCAGCATTTT.

The CDR3 reads CASSRQGDGELFF. The CDR3 DNA reads TGCGCCAGCAGTAGGCAGGGGGACGGGGAGCTGTTTTTT. V usage is TRBV10-1 and J usage is TRBJ2-2; 7 bases map to TRBD1. V was pared by 5 bases and J by 7 bases, with 4 bases of the junction left unmatched. This CDR3 comprises 13 residues. Germline V gene data show CDR1 as WNHNN and CDR2 as SYGVQD (reference sequence).

The chain carries TRBV9 and TRBJ2-1, with TRBD1 as a possible D gene (6 bases). This CDR3 region has 16 residues. With 5 bases removed from V and 7 bases from J, the gap between germline ends came to 22 bases. CDR1 is SGDLS, CDR2 YYNGEE, per germline. CDR3 in amino acids: CASSERGSPSANEQFF. The CDR3 DNA sequence: TGTGCCAGCAGTGAAAGGGGGAGCCCCTCAGCTAATGAGCAGTTCTTC.

The CDR3 sequence: CASHQPSNTEAFF. The DNA of the CDR3 is TGTGCCAGCCACCAACCTAGTAACACTGAAGCTTTCTTT. This rearrangement joins TRBV7-2 to TRBJ1-1, with D hard to call. Germline lookup yields CDR1 SGHTA and CDR2 FQGNSA. The CDR3 runs 13 residues. The V gene lost 8 bases and the J gene lost 2 bases, with 12 bases spanning the gap.

This clone was observed a handful of times. This rearrangement joins TRBV5-1 to TRBJ2-1, with 9 bases matching TRBD2. Germline V CDR1 and CDR2: SGHRS, YFSETQ. The CDR3 consists of 16 residues. Losses at the gene ends were 0 bases for V and 6 bases for J; bases not matched to a gene: 7. DNA for the CDR3: TGCGCCAGCAGCTTGGTTGTATTTAGCGGGAGCAATGAGCAGTTCTTC. Its protein is CASSLVVFSGSNEQFF.

A few counts support this clone. The chain carries TRBV6-5 and TRBJ2-2; 10 positions agree with TRBD2. V lost 6 bases, J lost 6 bases, and 7 bases stayed unmatched. Looked up from germline, CDR1 is MNHEY and CDR2 is SVGAGI. CDR3 length: 15 residues. This CDR3 is CASSRLAGFPGELFF. For the CDR3, the DNA is TGTGCCAGCAGCCGACTAGCGGGTTTTCCCGGGGAGCTGTTTTTT.

The chain joins TRBV7-2 to TRBJ2-3, with a tentative D call TRBD2 (5 bases). The germline V gene has CDR1 SGHTA and CDR2 FQGNSA. The CDR3 spans 14 residues. The V end was cut by 5 bases, the J end by 6 bases, with 15 bases between. CDR3 sequence (DNA): TGTGCCAGCAGCGCAGGAGGACGGGCGGATACGCAGTATTTT. Its translation is CASSAGGRADTQYF.

The CDR3 spells CASGEPGLAGEGAKNIQYF. The CDR3 DNA is TGCGCCAGCGGCGAGCCGGGACTAGCGGGGGAGGGAGCCAAAAACATTCAGTACTTC. The chain couples TRBV4-3 to TRBJ2-4, with 14 nucleotides matching TRBD2. The J segment lost 0 bases and the V segment lost 8 bases, leaving 12 bases of the junction unmatched. Germline-derived CDR1 and CDR2 are LGHNA and YSLEER. CDR3 size: 19 residues.

This clone occurred a few times. This chain connects TRBV7-9 to TRBJ2-7; TRBD2 matches 8 bases. Germline assignment: CDR1 SEHNR and CDR2 FQNEAQ (reference sequence). With V trimmed by 3 bases and J by 4 bases, 11 bases remained unmatched. This CDR3 contains 16 residues. The CDR3 sequence: CASSFMGGVAGYEQYF. For the CDR3, the DNA is TGTGCCAGCAGCTTTATGGGGGGGGTAGCGGGATACGAGCAGTACTTC.

The J gene is TRBJ2-7, the V gene TRBV6-5; TRBD1 is a possible D gene (5 bases). The CDR3 totals 14 residues. Trimming stripped 0 bases from V and 2 bases from J, with 8 bases between. Germline CDR1 MNHEY, CDR2 SVGAGI. The CDR3 loop reads CASSYSSGTYEQYF. CDR3 DNA: TGTGCCAGCAGTTACTCCTCAGGGACCTACGAGCAGTACTTC.

This clone occurred once. The gene calls are TRBV7-2 and TRBJ1-6, with 9 bases identical to TRBD1. The CDR3 covers 14 residues. Per germline, CDR1 SGHTA and CDR2 FQGNSA. The V and J ends lost 0 bases and 13 bases, in that order; junction bases with no gene match: 4. The CDR3 coding sequence is TGTGCCAGCAGCTTAGCACAGGGGGCGCGGCCCCTCCACTTT. Translating it yields CASSLAQGARPLHF.

There are a few counts of this clone. The chain links TRBV28 to TRBJ2-5; TRBD2 matches 8 bases. The V segment lost 3 bases and the J segment 5 bases; nucleotides outside the gene matches: 5. The V gene's germline CDR1 is MDHEN and CDR2 SYDVKM. The CDR3 extends over 14 amino acids. The CDR3 reads CASSFGGGRETQYF. For the CDR3, the DNA is TGTGCCAGCAGTTTCGGGGGGGGTAGGGAGACCCAGTACTTC. The full variable domain, completed using reference TRBV28 and TRBJ2-5, is DVKVTQSSRYLVKRTGEKVFLECVQDMDHENMFWYRQDPGLGLRLIYFSYDVKMKEKGDIPEGYSVSREKKERFSLILESASTNQTSMYLCASSFGGGRETQYFGPGTRLLVL.

The chain is built from TRBV7-2 and TRBJ1-5, with no clear D. Deletions cut 2 bases from V and 3 bases from J, with 11 bases between. Germline V gene sequence: CDR1 SGHTA, CDR2 FQGNSA. This CDR3 contains 15 residues. The DNA of the CDR3 is TGTGCCAGCAGCTTAAAATCAGACTCCAATCAGCCCCAGCATTTT. This codes for CASSLKSDSNQPQHF.

In this sample, this clone turned up once. V gene TRBV10-3 combines with J gene TRBJ2-6, with 8 bases fitting TRBD2. The CDR3 runs 18 residues. With V trimmed by 3 bases and J by 2 bases, 9 bases remained unmatched. CDR1 and CDR2 from the germline V gene are ENHRY and SYGVKD. This CDR3 reads CAISETLAGGPGANVLTF. CDR3 coding DNA: TGTGCCATCAGTGAAACCCTAGCGGGTGGCCCTGGGGCCAACGTCCTGACTTTC.